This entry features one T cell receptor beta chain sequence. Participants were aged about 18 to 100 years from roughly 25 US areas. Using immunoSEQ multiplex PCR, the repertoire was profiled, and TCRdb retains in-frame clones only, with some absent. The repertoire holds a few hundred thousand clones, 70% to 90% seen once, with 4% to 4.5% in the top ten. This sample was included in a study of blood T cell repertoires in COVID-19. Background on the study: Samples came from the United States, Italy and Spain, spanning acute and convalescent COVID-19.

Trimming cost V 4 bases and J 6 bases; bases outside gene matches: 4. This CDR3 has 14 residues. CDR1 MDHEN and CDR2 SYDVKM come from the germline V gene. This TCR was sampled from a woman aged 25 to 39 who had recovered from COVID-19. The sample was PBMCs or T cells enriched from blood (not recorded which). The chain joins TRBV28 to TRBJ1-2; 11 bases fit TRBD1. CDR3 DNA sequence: TGTGCCAGCAGTTCGGGACAGGGGGTCGATGGCTACACCTTC. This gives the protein CASSSGQGVDGYTF.